These 25 T cell receptor beta chains share one sample of origin, sequenced in a study of T cells in localized non-small cell lung cancer. Data came from immunoSEQ multiplex PCR; TCRdb stores just in-frame clones and leaves some out. The repertoire includes 45,000 to 50,000 clones, 86% of them detected once, and roughly 2.5% sits in the top ten. This specimen consisted of PBMCs, obtained before any cancer treatment. These receptors all come from a man aged 40-75 years with stage II lung adenocarcinoma.

J is TRBJ1-5 and V is TRBV29-1; no firm D call. The CDR3 consists of 12 residues. V was cut by 4 bases and J by 1 base, with 5 bases left in between. Germline V CDR1 and CDR2: SQVTM, ANQGSEA. The CDR3 here is CSVGTSNQPQHF. The CDR3 coding sequence is TGCAGCGTTGGTACCAGCAATCAGCCCCAGCATTTT.

The rearrangement uses TRBV20-1 and TRBJ1-2, with D perhaps matching TRBD1 (6 bases). Germline-derived CDR1 and CDR2 are DFQATT and SNEGSKA (reference sequence). V was trimmed by 5 bases and J by 5 bases, leaving 9 bases between them. This CDR3 is 11 amino acids long. CDR3 sequence: CSAPGTYGYTF. For the CDR3, the DNA is TGCAGTGCTCCCGGGACATATGGCTACACCTTC.

V is TRBV30 and J is TRBJ1-1; no firm D call. The CDR3 is 15 amino acids. Germline CDR1 and CDR2: GTSNPN and SVGIG (reference sequence). The V end was cut by 0 bases, the J end by 1 base, with 12 bases between. CDR3 bases: TGTGCCTGGAGTGTGGCTCTGGGAAGGAACACTGAAGCTTTCTTT. This encodes CAWSVALGRNTEAFF.

The chain has TRBV6-5 and TRBJ2-1; D is unresolved. CDR3 length: 13 residues. V lost 4 bases and J lost 5, with 9 bases in between. Per germline, CDR1 MNHEY and CDR2 SVGAGI. In DNA, the CDR3 is TGTGCCAGCAGTTCCAGGAGCGACAATGAGCAGTTCTTC. Its protein is CASSSRSDNEQFF.

The chain joins TRBV30 to TRBJ2-1; D might be TRBD2 (6 bases). Trimming shortened V by 0 bases and J by 6 bases, and 9 bases separated the two germline ends. The CDR3 sequence is 13 residues long. The germline V gene has CDR1 GTSNPN and CDR2 SVGIG (reference sequence). CDR3 DNA sequence: TGTGCCTGGAGTGTCGGGACTTTCAATGAGCAGTTCTTC. Protein: CAWSVGTFNEQFF.

The chain combines TRBV6-1 with TRBJ1-1; 8 bases are shared with TRBD1. Germline CDR1 is MNHNS and CDR2 is SASEGT. The CDR3 covers 15 residues. V lost 5 bases to trimming and J lost 1 base; unmatched junction nucleotides: 6. The CDR3 DNA is TGTGCCAGCAGTTCCCGGACAGGGCCGAACACTGAAGCTTTCTTT. The encoded protein is CASSSRTGPNTEAFF.

J is TRBJ1-5 and V is TRBV19; D ambiguous. V lost 6 bases and J 7 bases, leaving 22 bases between the germline ends. The V gene's germline CDR1 is LNHDA and CDR2 SQIVND (reference sequence). The CDR3 length is 16 residues. In nucleotides, the CDR3 is TGTGCCAGTAGCAGCGATAGGATAATTGGAATACAGCCCCAGCATTTT. This gives the protein CASSSDRIIGIQPQHF.

This clone was counted only a few times. This chain connects TRBV6-1 to TRBJ1-1; D uncertain. The CDR3 consists of 13 residues. The V end was cut by 7 bases, the J end by 3 bases, with 12 bases between. Germline CDR1 reads MNHNS; CDR2 reads SASEGT. The CDR3 region is CASTRTPYTEAFF. The CDR3, as DNA: TGTGCCAGCACCCGGACGCCCTACACTGAAGCTTTCTTT.

This clone was found once. The rearrangement links TRBV19 to TRBJ2-5; D could derive from TRBD1 or TRBD2 (6 bases each). The DNA matches TRBJ2-7 better at its end, which makes the J call doubtful. Germline lookup yields CDR1 LNHDA and CDR2 SQIVND (reference sequence). The CDR3 length is 12 residues. The CDR3 region has the DNA TGTGCCAGTAGTTGGGGGGCGGACGAGCAGTACTTC. Translating it yields CASSWGADEQYF.

The chain combines TRBV19 with TRBJ1-5, with D perhaps TRBD1 (6 bases). CDR1 and CDR2 (germline): LNHDA, SQIVND (reference sequence). V gave up 3 bases and J gave up 5 bases, with 17 bases separating them. This CDR3 is built from 16 residues. The CDR3 DNA follows: TGTGCCAGTAGTATGGAAGGGAGGGGGGTCGATCAGCCCCAGCATTTT. Protein: CASSMEGRGVDQPQHF.

The chain employs TRBV10-2 and TRBJ2-3, with 11 positions matching TRBD2. The germline V gene has CDR1 WSHSY and CDR2 SAAADI. This CDR3 is built from 17 residues. The V and J ends lost 3 bases and 0 bases, in that order; junction bases with no gene match: 5. Written as DNA, the CDR3 is TGCGCCAGCAGTGAAACACTAGCGGGGGCTAGCACAGATACGCAGTATTTT. It yields the protein CASSETLAGASTDTQYF.

The chain has TRBV30 and TRBJ2-3; unclear D gene. The CDR3 consists of 15 residues. V shed 2 bases and J shed 0 bases, with 12 bases lying between them. The germline CDR1 and CDR2 sequences are GTSNPN and SVGIG (reference sequence). The CDR3, as DNA: TGTGCCTGGAGTCGACTTGAGCCTAGCACAGATACGCAGTATTTT. Its protein is CAWSRLEPSTDTQYF.

The genes are TRBV5-1 and TRBJ2-1, with 10 nucleotides matching TRBD1. J lost 7 bases, V lost 10 bases, and 20 bases had no gene match. The CDR3 loop spans 17 amino acids. Germline V lookup: CDR1 SGHRS, CDR2 YFSETQ. CDR3 coding DNA: TGCGCCTCAGCAGGGGTAGTCCCGGGACAGGGGACTAATGAGCAGTTCTTC. Amino acids: CASAGVVPGQGTNEQFF.

The chain joins TRBV2 to TRBJ2-7; TRBD1 agrees at 8 bases. The length of the CDR3 is 13 residues. The germline V gene encodes CDR1 SNHLY and CDR2 FYNNEI. After removal of 6 bases from V and 6 bases from J, the junction contained 7 bases not matched to a gene. This chain's CDR3 is CASSLGQGFEQYV. CDR3 in DNA: TGTGCCAGCAGCCTAGGACAGGGATTCGAGCAGTACGTC.

The CDR3 DNA reads TGTGCCAGCAGCCGCACCACAGGGGCCCTCTATGGCTACACCTTC. Its translation: CASSRTTGALYGYTF. The J gene is TRBJ1-2, the V gene TRBV9, with 7 positions matching TRBD1. The V segment lost 4 bases and the J segment 4 bases; nucleotides outside the gene matches: 10. This CDR3 comprises 15 residues. Germline V gene lookup returns CDR1 SGDLS and CDR2 YYNGEE.

The chain employs TRBV5-4 and TRBJ2-2; maybe TRBD1 (6 bases). The V gene lost 4 bases and the J gene lost 0 bases, with 22 bases spanning the gap. There are 19 residues in the CDR3. Germline V lookup: CDR1 SGHNT, CDR2 YYREEE (reference sequence). CDR3 region: CASSGGRIRGPANTGELFF. The DNA for the CDR3 is TGTGCCAGCAGCGGGGGCCGGATCAGGGGTCCCGCGAACACCGGGGAGCTGTTTTTT.

This rearrangement joins TRBV19 to TRBJ2-5, with a tentative D call TRBD2 (5 bases). The V and J ends lost 6 bases and 6 bases respectively, with 20 bases between them. Germline V gene sequence: CDR1 LNHDA, CDR2 SQIVND (reference sequence). The CDR3 length is 15 residues. CDR3 amino acids: CASSLYPGIIQTQYF. The CDR3 DNA reads TGTGCCAGTAGCCTCTACCCGGGGATTATACAGACCCAGTACTTC.

The chain combines TRBV28 with TRBJ1-4, with D possibly TRBD1 on 6 matching bases. Trimming cost V 2 bases and J 10 bases, with 11 bases left between them. CDR1 is MDHEN and CDR2 is SYDVKM in the germline V gene. This CDR3 is built from 13 residues. The CDR3, as DNA: TGTGCCAGCAGTTTAAGTGGGGGGGCAAAACTGTTTTTT. Its translation is CASSLSGGAKLFF.

This sequence joins TRBV18 and TRBJ2-1; TRBD2 agrees at 15 bases. The V and J ends lost 8 bases and 7 bases, in that order; junction bases with no gene match: 6. Germline V gene sequence: CDR1 KGHSH, CDR2 LQKENI. The CDR3 is 15 amino acids. The CDR3 spells CASRTSGGAENEQFF. CDR3 DNA sequence: TGTGCCAGCCGGACTAGCGGGGGGGCGGAGAATGAGCAGTTCTTC.

The chain joins TRBV2 to TRBJ2-7, with TRBD2 identical over 7 bases. The CDR3 totals 13 residues. Germline CDR1 is SNHLY and CDR2 is FYNNEI. Trimming took 8 bases from V and 0 from J; bases not matched to a gene: 4. The CDR3 sequence: CASQGGSSYEQYF. The CDR3 region has the DNA TGTGCCAGCCAGGGAGGGAGCTCCTACGAGCAGTACTTC.

The CDR3 nucleotides are TGTGCCAGCAGCTTTGGGAAAGACATTCAGTACTTC. Encoded protein: CASSFGKDIQYF. The genes are TRBV5-6 and TRBJ2-4; D not certain. CDR3 length: 12 amino acids. Germline values: CDR1 SGHDT, CDR2 YYEEEE. V lost 2 bases to trimming and J lost 8 bases, with 8 bases between them.

The chain uses TRBV5-1 and TRBJ1-1; D unresolved. The germline V and J ends were trimmed by 0 bases and 1 base, with 10 bases remaining between them. Per germline, CDR1 SGHRS and CDR2 YFSETQ. This CDR3 region has 15 residues. The CDR3 DNA reads as TGCGCCAGCAGCTTGGGGCGGAGTAAGAACACTGAAGCTTTCTTT. Translated: CASSLGRSKNTEAFF.

This sequence joins TRBV7-3 and TRBJ1-1; 9 bases map to TRBD1. The J segment lost 6 bases and the V segment lost 2 bases, leaving 10 bases of the junction unmatched. Germline CDR1 is SGHTA and CDR2 is FQGTGA. The CDR3 totals 16 residues. CDR3 sequence (DNA): TGTGCCAGCAGCTTAGAGATAGGACAGGGGAAGGCTGAAGCTTTCTTT. It is translated as CASSLEIGQGKAEAFF.

The chain has TRBV19 and TRBJ1-1; D remains unclear. CDR1 is LNHDA, CDR2 SQIVND, per germline (reference sequence). Trimming took off 1 base at V and 2 bases at J, with 14 bases between the two ends. The CDR3 is made up of 16 amino acids. This CDR3 reads CASSIAPRSINTEAFF. The CDR3 bases are TGTGCCAGTAGTATAGCCCCCAGATCAATCAACACTGAAGCTTTCTTT.

The chain joins TRBV9 to TRBJ2-6, with 9 bases identical to TRBD1. The J segment lost 0 bases and the V segment lost 2 bases, leaving 3 bases of the junction unmatched. The germline V gene has CDR1 SGDLS and CDR2 YYNGEE. The CDR3 has 17 residues. The CDR3 DNA reads TGTGCCAGCAGCGTTGGACAGGGGAACTCTGGGGCCAACGTCCTGACTTTC. As protein: CASSVGQGNSGANVLTF.